A single sample is the source of the 16 T cell receptor beta chains below, sequenced in a study of T cell changes during pregnancy in multiple sclerosis (dated by TCRdb to between 2017 and 2020). The protocol used for the library was the immunoSEQ multiplex PCR assay. TCRdb stores this immuneACCESS table with in-frame sequences only. Part of the clones is absent; in the studies checked, under half of the shortfall reflects unresolved V genes, and no reason is known for the rest. The sample table holds some 80,000 clones, of which approximately 90% were seen once. The top ten constitute more than 1.4% of the sample. This specimen consisted of peripheral blood, obtained before pregnancy. These TCRs come from a female donor with multiple sclerosis, enrolled in a pregnancy study.

The V call is TRBV10-2, the J call TRBJ1-3; D may be TRBD1 (6 bases). CDR1 and CDR2 (germline): WSHSY, SAAADI. The ends were cut back, 7 bases at V and 3 bases at J, with 16 bases in the middle. This CDR3 comprises 15 residues. The CDR3 DNA reads TGCGCCAGCATAGGAGGACAGCGTAGTGGAAACACCATATATTTT. Protein: CASIGGQRSGNTIYF.

The genes are TRBV30 and TRBJ1-2; TRBD1 matches 7 bases. V lost 5 bases to trimming and J lost 4 bases; unmatched junction nucleotides: 22. The CDR3 runs 18 residues. The germline V gene encodes CDR1 GTSNPN and CDR2 SVGIG (reference sequence). This CDR3 reads CAWERGRLAIGKLYGYTF. DNA for the CDR3: TGTGCCTGGGAGAGGGGGCGGTTGGCGATTGGAAAGCTCTATGGCTACACCTTC.

J is TRBJ1-5 and V is TRBV10-3, with D possibly being TRBD1 (5 bases). The CDR3 contains 15 residues. Germline V lookup: CDR1 ENHRY, CDR2 SYGVKD. The V end lost 3 bases, the J end lost 3 bases, and 12 bases lay between the germline ends. The CDR3 protein is CAISDATGNNQPQHF. CDR3 DNA: TGTGCCATCAGTGACGCAACAGGTAACAATCAGCCCCAGCATTTT.

The chain has TRBV2 and TRBJ1-3; D is unclear. Germline values: CDR1 SNHLY, CDR2 FYNNEI. CDR3 length: 15 amino acids. The V end was cut by 4 bases, the J end by 0 bases, with 10 bases between. CDR3 residues: CASSVSRSSGNTIYF. The CDR3 region has the DNA TGTGCCAGCAGTGTATCAAGGAGCTCTGGAAACACCATATATTTT. The whole variable domain, filled in from reference TRBV2 and TRBJ1-3, reads EPEVTQTPSHQVTQMGQEVILRCVPISNHLYFYWYRQILGQKVEFLVSFYNNEISEKSEIFDDQFSVERPDGSNFTLKIRSTKLEDSAMYFCASSVSRSSGNTIYFGEGSWLTVV.

The chain combines TRBV27 with TRBJ2-7; weak D call: TRBD1 (6 bases). This CDR3 has 14 amino acids. Trimming took off 2 bases at V and 4 bases at J, with 12 bases between the two ends. Germline values: CDR1 MNHEY, CDR2 SMNVEV (reference sequence). The DNA of the CDR3 is TGTGCCAGCAGTTTAACCGGGACACTGTACGAGCAGTACTTC. Its protein product is CASSLTGTLYEQYF.

The V call is TRBV19, the J call TRBJ1-5; weak D call: TRBD1 (6 bases). The CDR3 totals 16 residues. V lost 6 bases to trimming and J lost 1 base, with 16 bases between them. Germline V lookup: CDR1 LNHDA, CDR2 SQIVND (reference sequence). CDR3 region: CASSTTGRGSNQPQHF. CDR3 coding DNA: TGTGCCAGTAGCACGACAGGTCGAGGCAGCAATCAGCCCCAGCATTTT.

This clone was picked up one time. This rearrangement joins TRBV14 to TRBJ1-2; the D gene is possibly TRBD1 (6 bases). This CDR3 contains 14 residues. V lost 4 bases to trimming and J lost 2 bases, with 11 bases between them. Germline V gene lookup returns CDR1 SGHDN and CDR2 FVKESK. CDR3 coding DNA: TGTGCCAGCAGCCCTAGACAGGAGAACTATGGCTACACCTTC. It encodes CASSPRQENYGYTF.

V and J are TRBV13 and TRBJ2-3; the D gene is possibly TRBD1 (6 bases). Germline V gene lookup returns CDR1 PRHDT and CDR2 FYEKMQ (reference sequence). This CDR3 has 15 residues. Trimming removed 5 bases at V and 0 bases at J, with 12 bases between. The DNA of the CDR3 is TGTGCCAGCAGCGGGACACCTTCTAGCACAGATACGCAGTATTTT. It specifies CASSGTPSSTDTQYF.

The chain recombines TRBV5-6 with TRBJ1-2, with D perhaps matching TRBD1 (6 bases). The CDR3 runs to 13 residues. Germline V lookup: CDR1 SGHDT, CDR2 YYEEEE. Deletions cut 5 bases from V and 7 bases from J, with 15 bases between. CDR3 in amino acids: CASRNRAVTGYTF. The CDR3, as DNA: TGTGCCAGCAGAAACAGGGCGGTAACTGGCTACACCTTC. Full variable domain (rest looked up from reference TRBV5-6 and TRBJ1-2): DAGVTQSPTHLIKTRGQQVTLRCSPKSGHDTVSWYQQALGQGPQFIFQYYEEEERQRGNFPDRFSGHQFPNYSSELNVNALLLGDSALYLCASRNRAVTGYTFGSGTRLTVV.

To note about this clone: The identical CDR3 is also encoded by other nucleotide sequences in the sample. V usage is TRBV5-6 and J usage is TRBJ1-2, with unresolved D. The V gene lost 0 bases and the J gene lost 2 bases, with 8 bases spanning the gap. The CDR3 has 14 amino acids. Germline V CDR1 and CDR2: SGHDT, YYEEEE. The CDR3: CASSLGGANYGYTF. The CDR3 coding sequence is TGTGCCAGCAGCTTGGGGGGAGCGAACTATGGCTACACCTTC.

The CDR3 sequence: CASRLGAGVSNQPQHF. DNA for the CDR3: TGTGCCAGCAGATTAGGGGCAGGGGTTAGCAATCAGCCCCAGCATTTT. This chain links TRBV27 with TRBJ1-5, with D maybe TRBD1 (6 bases). Looked up from germline, CDR1 is MNHEY and CDR2 is SMNVEV (reference sequence). Trimming removed 6 bases at V and 0 bases at J, with 15 bases between. The CDR3 runs 16 residues.

V gene TRBV6-1 combines with J gene TRBJ1-1; TRBD1 is a possible D gene (5 bases). Trimming took off 3 bases at V and 4 bases at J, with 9 bases between the two ends. The CDR3 totals 13 residues. Germline values: CDR1 MNHNS, CDR2 SASEGT. The CDR3 spells CASSDREATEAFF. The CDR3 DNA follows: TGTGCCAGCAGTGACAGGGAAGCCACTGAAGCTTTCTTT.

This clone has just a few counts. This sequence joins TRBV7-6 and TRBJ2-5, with TRBD2 matching over 13 bases. CDR1 and CDR2 from the germline V gene are SGHVS and FNYEAQ. There are 17 residues in the CDR3. Losses at the gene ends were 1 base for V and 5 bases for J; bases not matched to a gene: 7. CDR3 amino acids: CASSLETSGGMGETQYF. The DNA of the CDR3 is TGTGCCAGCAGCTTAGAGACTAGCGGGGGGATGGGGGAGACCCAGTACTTC. Filled out from reference TRBV7-6 and TRBJ2-5, the complete variable domain reads GAGVSQSPRYKVTKRGQDVALRCDPISGHVSLYWYRQALGQGPEFLTYFNYEAQQDKSGLPNDRFSAERPEGSISTLTIQRTEQRDSAMYRCASSLETSGGMGETQYFGPGTRLLVL.

The V call is TRBV4-1, the J call TRBJ1-5; TRBD1 is a possible D gene (5 bases). There are 15 residues in the CDR3. The germline V gene encodes CDR1 MGHRA and CDR2 YSYEKL. V shed 1 base and J shed 6 bases, with 13 bases lying between them. The CDR3 reads CASSQAGGVGQPQHF. The CDR3 coding sequence is TGCGCCAGCAGCCAAGCGGGGGGGGTTGGTCAGCCCCAGCATTTT.

The chain carries TRBV7-2 and TRBJ1-2; D is perhaps TRBD1 (6 bases). CDR1 and CDR2 from the germline V gene are SGHTA and FQGNSA. Trimming left V 3 bases short and J 4 bases short, with 12 bases between. This CDR3 region has 14 residues. The DNA for the CDR3 is TGTGCCAGCAGCTTTACTACAGGGACCTATGGCTACACCTTC. Residues: CASSFTTGTYGYTF.

J is TRBJ2-5 and V is TRBV27, with D possibly being TRBD2 (6 bases). The V end lost 6 bases, the J end lost 4 bases, and 21 bases lay between the germline ends. Germline assignment: CDR1 MNHEY and CDR2 SMNVEV (reference sequence). The CDR3 sequence is 16 residues long. The CDR3 nucleotides read TGTGCCAGCAGCCCAAGGCCTCATGGGACTCGAGAGACCCAGTACTTC. Protein: CASSPRPHGTRETQYF.